Below are 24 T cell receptor beta chains sequenced from a single sample in a study of blood T cell repertoires in COVID-19. The table came from immunoSEQ multiplex PCR; TCRdb's copy has only in-frame clones and leaves some out. This table holds about 100,000 clones, more than 65% found once. The sequenced sample consisted of peripheral blood. These receptors all come from a woman in her 70s with acute or convalescent COVID-19.

This clone was counted between two and nine times. The chain couples TRBV11-2 to TRBJ1-2, with a possible D match to TRBD1 (6 bases). Trimming took 2 bases from V and 8 from J, leaving 15 bases between them. CDR3 size: 14 residues. The germline gives CDR1 SGHAT, CDR2 FQNNGV. DNA for the CDR3: TGTGCCAGCAGCTTACTACAGGGTAGGGGCGGCTACACCTTC. This sequence encodes CASSLLQGRGGYTF.

The V call is TRBV18, the J call TRBJ2-7; 8 nucleotides line up with TRBD1. This CDR3 contains 14 residues. Looked up from germline, CDR1 is KGHSH and CDR2 is LQKENI. With 5 bases clipped from V and 4 bases from J, the junction kept 7 bases outside the gene matches. In DNA, the CDR3 is TGTGCCAGCTCAAGAGGACAGGGTGTTTACGAGCAGTACGTC. Amino acids: CASSRGQGVYEQYV.

This clone occurred a few times. The chain is built from TRBV7-2 and TRBJ1-2; 7 bases are a match to TRBD1. V lost 2 bases to trimming and J lost 6 bases; unmatched junction nucleotides: 9. The germline CDR1 and CDR2 sequences are SGHTA and FQGNSA. The CDR3 runs 15 residues. The CDR3 nucleotides are TGTGCCAGCAGCTTAAGCTTAGGGGGCGGTAATGGCTACACCTTC. This gives the protein CASSLSLGGGNGYTF. The complete variable domain, with remaining parts taken from reference TRBV7-2 and TRBJ1-2, reads GAGVSQSPSNKVTEKGKDVELRCDPISGHTALYWYRQSLGQGLEFLIYFQGNSAPDKSGLPSDRFSAERTGGSVSTLTIQRTQQEDSAVYLCASSLSLGGGNGYTFGSGTRLTVV.

The rearrangement joins TRBV12-3 or TRBV12-4 to TRBJ1-5; D gene unclear. The CDR3 is 13 residues long. V lost 5 bases and J 7 bases, leaving 12 bases between the germline ends. CDR3 bases: TGTGCCAGCAGTCTCGAGGGCACCCAGCCCCAGCATTTT. Translating gives CASSLEGTQPQHF.

The chain is built from TRBV7-9 and TRBJ1-1; D is uncertain. Trimming took off 4 bases at V and 7 bases at J, with 10 bases between the two ends. This CDR3 is 12 amino acids long. From germline, CDR1 is SEHNR and CDR2 FQNEAQ (reference sequence). Here the CDR3 DNA reads TGTGCCAGCAGCTACACAGATTATGAAGCTTTCTTT. Translated, it gives CASSYTDYEAFF.

The chain combines TRBV4-2 with TRBJ2-1; the match to TRBD1 covers 7 bases. V lost 0 bases, J lost 4 bases, and 3 bases stayed unmatched. The germline gives CDR1 LGHNA, CDR2 YNFKEQ. The CDR3 totals 15 residues. The CDR3 sequence: CASSQEQGSYNEQFF. The CDR3 region has the DNA TGTGCCAGCAGCCAAGAACAGGGGTCGTACAATGAGCAGTTCTTC.

CDR3: CSGSRQGADTQYF. CDR3 coding DNA: TGCAGCGGATCCCGACAGGGGGCCGATACGCAGTATTTT. J is TRBJ2-3 and V is TRBV29-1, with 10 bases matching TRBD1. The germline gives CDR1 SQVTM, CDR2 ANQGSEA. This CDR3 is 13 amino acids long. V lost 7 bases, J lost 6 bases, and 7 bases stayed unmatched.

V usage is TRBV30 and J usage is TRBJ1-5; D may be TRBD1 (6 bases). CDR1 GTSNPN and CDR2 SVGIG come from the germline V gene (reference sequence). Trimming stripped 0 bases from V and 6 bases from J, with 15 bases between. The CDR3 consists of 15 residues. Written as DNA, the CDR3 is TGTGCCTGGAGTGTACGTTCGTGGGGGCCTCAGCCCCAGCATTTT. Residues: CAWSVRSWGPQPQHF.

This clone was observed once. The J gene is TRBJ2-5, the V gene TRBV9; 7 nucleotides align to TRBD2. The CDR3 consists of 14 residues. Trimming cost V 0 bases and J 5 bases; bases outside gene matches: 4. Germline CDR1 is SGDLS and CDR2 is YYNGEE. CDR3 in amino acids: CASSVGGGLETQYF. The DNA for the CDR3 is TGTGCCAGCAGCGTAGGCGGGGGATTGGAGACCCAGTACTTC. Based on the CDR3 plus reference TRBV9 and TRBJ2-5, the full variable domain is DSGVTQTPKHLITATGQRVTLRCSPRSGDLSVYWYQQSLDQGLQFLIQYYNGEERAKGNILERFSAQQFPDLHSELNLSSLELGDSALYFCASSVGGGLETQYFGPGTRLLVL.

The V gene is TRBV12-3 or TRBV12-4, the J gene TRBJ1-1; D gene unclear. V gave up 6 bases and J gave up 0 bases, with 8 bases separating them. This CDR3 has 13 amino acids. The CDR3 bases are TGTGCCAGCAGCTGGGCCCTGAACACTGAAGCTTTCTTT. This codes for CASSWALNTEAFF.

The gene calls are TRBV9 and TRBJ1-1; 7 positions match TRBD1. The ends lost 4 bases at V and 5 bases at J; junction bases unmatched: 5. This CDR3 is built from 13 residues. Germline V gene lookup returns CDR1 SGDLS and CDR2 YYNGEE. CDR3 residues: CASSIQGDTEAFF. The CDR3 DNA follows: TGTGCCAGCAGCATCCAGGGGGATACTGAAGCTTTCTTT.

V gene TRBV11-2 combines with J gene TRBJ1-1; D is possibly TRBD1 (6 bases). Germline V gene lookup returns CDR1 SGHAT and CDR2 FQNNGV. The CDR3 extends over 16 amino acids. Trimming cost V 5 bases and J 0 bases, with 16 bases left between them. CDR3 sequence reads: CASSTPTGFMNTEAFF. The CDR3, as DNA: TGTGCCAGCAGCACCCCGACAGGTTTCATGAACACTGAAGCTTTCTTT.

This clone was counted once. CDR3: CASSQDPGGTSGTYNEQFF. The CDR3 nucleotides are TGCGCCAGCAGCCAAGATCCGGGAGGGACTAGCGGAACCTACAATGAGCAGTTCTTC. J is TRBJ2-1 and V is TRBV4-1, with 11 bases that match TRBD2. The CDR3 runs to 19 residues. J lost 2 bases, V lost 0 bases, and 9 bases had no gene match. CDR1 and CDR2 (germline): MGHRA, YSYEKL.

The sample holds one count of this clone. The CDR3 spells CASSELTGQNTEAFF. The CDR3 DNA is TGCGCCAGCAGTGAGCTAACGGGACAGAACACTGAAGCTTTCTTT. The chain employs TRBV10-1 and TRBJ1-1; TRBD1 is a possible D gene (6 bases). Germline V gene sequence: CDR1 WNHNN, CDR2 SYGVQD (reference sequence). CDR3 size: 15 residues. Trimming pared 2 bases from V and 1 base from J, leaving 11 bases between.

This clone was seen once. This sequence joins TRBV7-2 and TRBJ2-3, with a weak D call TRBD1 (6 bases). CDR1 and CDR2 (germline): SGHTA, FQGNSA. The germline V and J ends were trimmed by 0 bases and 3 bases, with 13 bases remaining between them. CDR3 length equals 16 residues. As DNA, the CDR3 is TGTGCCAGCAGCTTAGCGCCAGGGGTTGGGACAGATACGCAGTATTTT. Translating it yields CASSLAPGVGTDTQYF.

The CDR3: CASSLQRPGDNRQYF. CDR3 in DNA: TGTGCCAGCAGTTTACAGCGACCAGGGGATAATCGGCAGTACTTC. This chain uses TRBV28 with TRBJ2-5; tentative D call: TRBD1 (6 bases). Germline values: CDR1 MDHEN, CDR2 SYDVKM. The CDR3 extends over 15 amino acids. The V gene lost 2 bases and the J gene lost 11 bases, with 21 bases spanning the gap.

The V call is TRBV5-6, the J call TRBJ1-4; TRBD1 is a possible D gene (5 bases). Germline-derived CDR1 and CDR2 are SGHDT and YYEEEE. The length of the CDR3 is 15 residues. V gave up 4 bases and J gave up 3 bases, with 13 bases separating them. The DNA of the CDR3 is TGTGCCAGCAGCCATTGGACACCCTCTAATGAAAAACTGTTTTTT. Translated: CASSHWTPSNEKLFF.

This chain joins TRBV5-1 and TRBJ1-3; D ambiguous. Germline lookup yields CDR1 SGHRS and CDR2 YFSETQ. Trimming stripped 5 bases from V and 0 bases from J, with 9 bases between. The CDR3 is 14 amino acids. CDR3 residues: CASSTGDSGNTIYF. The CDR3 bases are TGCGCCAGCAGTACGGGAGACTCTGGAAACACCATATATTTT.

The chain links TRBV28 to TRBJ2-7; 8 bases agree with TRBD2. Germline CDR1 reads MDHEN; CDR2 reads SYDVKM. Unmatched junction bases numbered 3, after V lost 5 bases and J lost 0 bases. The CDR3 extends over 14 amino acids. The CDR3 DNA reads as TGTGCCAGCAGTACCACTAGCGGCTCCTACGAGCAGTACGTC. It encodes CASSTTSGSYEQYV.

This sequence joins TRBV5-1 and TRBJ1-1; D is unresolved. The length of the CDR3 is 13 residues. Germline loops: CDR1 SGHRS, CDR2 YFSETQ. V was cut by 7 bases and J by 5 bases, with 15 bases left in between. The CDR3 here is CASFGEGRTEAFF. CDR3 coding DNA: TGCGCCAGCTTCGGAGAGGGTAGGACTGAAGCTTTCTTT.

The rearrangement joins TRBV5-6 to TRBJ1-1, with TRBD1 matching 10 bases. The V gene end was trimmed by 3 bases and the J gene end by 6 bases; junction bases not matched to a gene: 5. Germline CDR1 reads SGHDT; CDR2 reads YYEEEE. This CDR3 has 14 residues. Here the CDR3 reads CASSSGQGVAEAFF. Here the CDR3 DNA reads TGTGCCAGCAGCTCCGGACAGGGGGTCGCTGAAGCTTTCTTT. Full variable domain (outside the CDR3, taken from reference TRBV5-6 and TRBJ1-1): DAGVTQSPTHLIKTRGQQVTLRCSPKSGHDTVSWYQQALGQGPQFIFQYYEEEERQRGNFPDRFSGHQFPNYSSELNVNALLLGDSALYLCASSSGQGVAEAFFGQGTRLTVV.

This clone has just a few counts. The J gene is TRBJ1-2, the V gene TRBV29-1, with D possibly TRBD1 on 5 matching bases. CDR3 length equals 15 residues. The germline gives CDR1 SQVTM, CDR2 ANQGSEA. The V gene lost 0 bases and the J gene lost 4 bases, with 15 bases spanning the gap. Here the CDR3 reads CSVEDQGRRVYGYTF. Here the CDR3 DNA reads TGCAGCGTTGAAGATCAGGGCAGGAGAGTCTATGGCTACACCTTC.

CDR3 in amino acids: CASSQDPSGAGETQYF. CDR3 DNA sequence: TGTGCCAGCAGCCAAGATCCATCTGGGGCGGGGGAGACCCAGTACTTC. The genes are TRBV4-2 and TRBJ2-5; a possible D gene is TRBD2 (6 bases). There are 16 residues in the CDR3. From germline, CDR1 is LGHNA and CDR2 YNFKEQ. Between the trimmed V and J ends, which lost 0 bases and 5 bases, there was a span of 16 bases.

The chain combines TRBV6-2 or TRBV6-3 with TRBJ1-2; 9 bases agree with TRBD1. The CDR3 contains 17 residues. The ends lost 6 bases at V and 5 bases at J; junction bases unmatched: 16. Germline CDR1 is MNHEY and CDR2 is SVGEGT. The CDR3 sequence: CASSLQGAEGLTYGYTF. The CDR3 DNA follows: TGTGCCAGCAGCTTACAGGGGGCCGAGGGGCTTACTTATGGCTACACCTTC.